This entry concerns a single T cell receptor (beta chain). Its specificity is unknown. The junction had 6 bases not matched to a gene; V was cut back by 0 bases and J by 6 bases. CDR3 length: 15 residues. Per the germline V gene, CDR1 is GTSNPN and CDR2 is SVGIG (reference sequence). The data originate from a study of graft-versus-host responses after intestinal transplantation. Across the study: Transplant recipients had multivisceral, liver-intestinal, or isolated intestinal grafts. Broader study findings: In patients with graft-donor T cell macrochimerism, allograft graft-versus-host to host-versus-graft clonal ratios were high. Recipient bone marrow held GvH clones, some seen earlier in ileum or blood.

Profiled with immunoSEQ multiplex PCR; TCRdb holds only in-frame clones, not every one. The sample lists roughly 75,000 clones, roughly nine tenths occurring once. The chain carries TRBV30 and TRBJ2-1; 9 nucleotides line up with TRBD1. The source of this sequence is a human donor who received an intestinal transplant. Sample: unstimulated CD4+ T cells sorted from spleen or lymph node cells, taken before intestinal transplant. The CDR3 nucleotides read TGTGCCTGGAGTGTAAGGGACAGGGTGGCCAATGAGCAGTTCTTC. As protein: CAWSVRDRVANEQFF.